This T cell receptor beta chain was captured in a study of T-cell reconstitution after alpha-beta-depleted transplantation in children. For TCRbeta, the library was prepared with unique molecular identifiers. One entry per CDR3 protein, called by TCRdb with MiXCR from the PCR reads. The data hold about 610,000 distinct CDR3 sequences, with 25% to 30% observed a single time. Of note for this clonotype: As yet, its antigen is unknown.

Study results and limitations: Expanded graft clones numbering several hundred reportedly gave rise to alpha-beta T cells about two months after transplant. Recipient T cells and thymic progenitors that survived gave rise to the high TCRbeta diversity observed at day 60 in some patients. The authors attributed T-cell counts and diversity one year after transplant mostly to newly produced T cells.

Germline assignment: CDR1 MNHNS and CDR2 SASEGT. V was clipped by 6 bases and J by 8 bases, with 16 bases between them. The CDR3 length is 13 residues. The chain links TRBV6-1 to TRBJ1-1, with D perhaps matching TRBD1 (6 bases). The sequencing used PBMCs, collected before TCRalphabeta/CD19-depleted stem cell transplant. The receptor was derived from a boy less than two years old with Wiskott-Aldrich syndrome, due to receive a stem cell transplant. CDR3 in DNA: TGTGCCAGCAGGAACCGACTTGGACAGGAAGCTTTCTTT. This encodes CASRNRLGQEAFF.